This TCR beta chain emerged from a study of blood T cell repertoires in COVID-19. Profiling relied on immunoSEQ multiplex PCR, and the TCRdb table lists in-frame clones only, not all of them. Of about 260,000 clones in the sample, around 82% were seen once. The CDR3 totals 17 residues. The germline gives CDR1 SGHRS, CDR2 YFSETQ. V was pared by 1 base and J by 0 bases, with 14 bases between. Specimen: peripheral blood. This clonotype originated in a woman in her forties or fifties who had recovered from COVID-19. V usage is TRBV5-1 and J usage is TRBJ2-1; D remains ambiguous. The CDR3 region is CASSLSSKLSSYNEQFF. CDR3 DNA: TGCGCCAGCAGCTTGAGTAGTAAGTTGAGCTCCTACAATGAGCAGTTCTTC.